The source of this T cell receptor beta chain is a study of cytomegalovirus exposure and HLA in healthy donors. 13 Jbeta primers and 60 Vbeta primers were used for the PCR. Sequencing used immunoSEQ multiplex PCR; TCRdb keeps in-frame clones, though not all of them. In all, the sample yields about 79,000 clones. Looked up from germline, CDR1 is SGHVS and CDR2 is FQNEAQ. V shed 2 bases, J shed 5 bases, and the junction held 8 bases outside the gene matches. This CDR3 is 15 amino acids long. This TCR was recovered from a man aged 25 to 40 in good health and CMV-seronegative. The genes are TRBV7-8 and TRBJ2-7, with 8 bases matching TRBD1. Sequencing was carried out using PBMCs. The CDR3, as DNA: TGTGCCAGCAGCTTATTCGTGGACAGGGTCCACGAGCAGTACTTC. This codes for CASSLFVDRVHEQYF.